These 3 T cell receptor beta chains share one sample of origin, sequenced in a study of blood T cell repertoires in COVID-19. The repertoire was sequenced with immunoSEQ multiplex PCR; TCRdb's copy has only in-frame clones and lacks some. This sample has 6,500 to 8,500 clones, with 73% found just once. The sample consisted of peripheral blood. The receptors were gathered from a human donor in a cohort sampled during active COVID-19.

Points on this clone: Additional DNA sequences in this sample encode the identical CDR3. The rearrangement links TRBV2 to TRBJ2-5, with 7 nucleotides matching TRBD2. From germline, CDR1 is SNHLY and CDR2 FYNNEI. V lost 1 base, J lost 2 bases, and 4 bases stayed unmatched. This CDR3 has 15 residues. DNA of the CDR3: TGTGCCAGCAGTGAAGGGCTAGCGGCACAAGAGACCCAGTACTTC. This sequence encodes CASSEGLAAQETQYF.

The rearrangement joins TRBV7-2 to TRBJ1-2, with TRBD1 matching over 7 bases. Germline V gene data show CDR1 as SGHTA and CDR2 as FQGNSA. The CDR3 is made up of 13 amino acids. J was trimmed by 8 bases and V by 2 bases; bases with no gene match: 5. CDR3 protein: CASSLLTGRGYTF. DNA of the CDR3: TGTGCCAGCAGCTTATTGACAGGGCGGGGCTACACCTTC.

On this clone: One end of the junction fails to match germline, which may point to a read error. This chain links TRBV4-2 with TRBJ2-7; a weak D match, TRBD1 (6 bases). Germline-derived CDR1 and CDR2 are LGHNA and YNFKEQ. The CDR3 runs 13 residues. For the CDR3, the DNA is TGTACCAGCAGCCTTAAACAGGGAGACGAGCAGTACTTC. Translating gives CTSSLKQGDEQYF.